This T cell receptor (beta chain) was observed in a study of blood T cell repertoires in COVID-19. Across the whole study: Samples taken during acute and convalescent COVID-19 were collected in the United States, Italy and Spain. The analysed material was cDNA or gDNA that came from T cells, B-cell-depleted T cells, or PBMCs.

Source study methods: Amplified reference gene primers provided the basis for estimating nucleated cell counts. Assay used: immunoSEQ multiplex PCR; TCRdb lists only in-frame clones, some missing. D and trimming were read from the DNA, whereas the V and J calls and clone size are those reported in that table. The table includes just under 150,000 clones, roughly 87% detected once. Trimming stripped 3 bases from V and 0 bases from J, with 7 bases between. The CDR3 is 14 residues long. Germline assignment: CDR1 KGHSH and CDR2 LQKENI. The chain carries TRBV18 and TRBJ2-3, with no clear D. Sequenced material: peripheral blood. This clonotype originated in a human donor in a cohort sampled during active COVID-19. The CDR3 reads CASSPWPSTDTQYF. The CDR3 region has the DNA TGTGCCAGCTCACCCTGGCCCAGCACAGATACGCAGTATTTT.